This T cell receptor (beta chain) was identified in a study of blood T cell repertoires in COVID-19 (TCRdb year 2020). For the wider study: Samples covering the acute and convalescent phases of COVID-19 were provided by collaborators in the United States, Italy and Spain. The repertoires were released in a freely available public database meant as a resource for research on the immune response to SARS-CoV-2. The prospective study material was composed of cDNA or gDNA derived from T cells, B-cell-depleted T cells, or PBMCs. Deeply sampled blood TCRbeta repertoires from subjects exposed to, actively infected with, or recovered from COVID-19 were included in the dataset. Where HLA class I and class II types were available, the types were taken from metadata supplied by the sample provider, not from assay-based typing. The samples were drawn from two sources: the first 160 participants of the ongoing ImmuneRACE study, and approximately 1,300 subjects contributed by 6 global collaborators. Sample metadata almost always included a de-identified subject ID, COVID-19 status, age in years and sex.

Points the paper makes about the study in general: The amount of clinical and demographic metadata varied by source and participant and was provided uncurated.

The germline V gene encodes CDR1 MNHEY and CDR2 SVGAGI. The CDR3, cysteine through phenylalanine, is 12 amino acids long. The read is trimmed to its CDR3 DNA, 36 bases read in frame from base 1. V sheds 6 bases and J sheds 7 bases, leaving 12 bases between their ends. The immunoSEQ Assay, a bias-controlled multiplex PCR, was used to amplify TCRbeta CDR3 regions from genomic DNA. Per the original workflow: Nucleated cell counts per sample were estimated from amplification of reference gene primers within the assay. To quantify the absolute abundance of each unique TCRbeta CDR3 rearrangement, sequence reads were collapsed and filtered. For each sample, productive Simpson clonality was calculated as the square root of Simpson's diversity index over productive rearrangements. As stored in TCRdb, this immuneACCESS dataset retains in-frame rearrangements with V and J assigned. A fraction of the clones does not appear; measured against another copy, unresolved V genes explain less than half of the discrepancy, and the remainder lacks a known reason. For V, J and clone size, that table is used; D and trimming come from the DNA. This sample gives approximately 150,000 clones in total; roughly 84% of them show up just once. 1.4% to 1.5% of the sample belongs to the ten largest clones.

Each collaborating institution followed its own protocols to collect whole blood in K2EDTA tubes. For TCRbeta analysis, collaborators shipped samples in one of three forms: frozen whole blood, isolated PBMCs, or DNA extracted from either of those sample types. This clone occurred a few times. The target of this receptor is not known. Base qualities are not recorded, but no much larger clone differs from it by a single base. This receptor chain uses TRBV6-5 and TRBJ1-2; D gene: possibly TRBD1, on 5 matching bases. The source is a man between 60 and 75 years old with acute or convalescent COVID-19. Sequencing was performed on peripheral blood. The DNA sequence is as follows: TGTGCCAGCAGAGATCCAGGGTTTGGCTACACCTTC. Translated, it reads CASRDPGFGYTF.